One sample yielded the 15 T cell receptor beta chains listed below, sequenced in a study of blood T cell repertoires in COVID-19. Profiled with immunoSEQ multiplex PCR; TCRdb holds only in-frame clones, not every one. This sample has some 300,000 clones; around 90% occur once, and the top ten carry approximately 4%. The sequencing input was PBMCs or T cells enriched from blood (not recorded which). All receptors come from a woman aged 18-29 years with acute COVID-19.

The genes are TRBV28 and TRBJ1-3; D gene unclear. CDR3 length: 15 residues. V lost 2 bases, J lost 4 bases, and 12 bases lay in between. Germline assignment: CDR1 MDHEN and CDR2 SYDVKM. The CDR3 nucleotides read TGTGCCAGCAGTTTAGGTCGGAGGGCCGGAAACACCATATATTTT. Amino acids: CASSLGRRAGNTIYF. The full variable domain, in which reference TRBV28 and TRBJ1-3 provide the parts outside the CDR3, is DVKVTQSSRYLVKRTGEKVFLECVQDMDHENMFWYRQDPGLGLRLIYFSYDVKMKEKGDIPEGYSVSREKKERFSLILESASTNQTSMYLCASSLGRRAGNTIYFGEGSWLTVV.

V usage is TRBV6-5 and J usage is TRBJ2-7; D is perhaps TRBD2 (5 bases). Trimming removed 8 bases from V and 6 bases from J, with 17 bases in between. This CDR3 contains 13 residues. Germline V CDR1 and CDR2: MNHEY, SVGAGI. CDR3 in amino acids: CASPSFEGAEQYF. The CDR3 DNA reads TGTGCCAGCCCCTCCTTTGAGGGTGCCGAGCAGTACTTC.

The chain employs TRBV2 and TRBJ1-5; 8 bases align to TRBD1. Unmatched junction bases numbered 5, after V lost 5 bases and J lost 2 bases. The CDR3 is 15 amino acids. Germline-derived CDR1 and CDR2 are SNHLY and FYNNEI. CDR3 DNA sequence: TGTGCCAGCAGTAAAGAGACAGGGGGCAATCAGCCCCAGCATTTT. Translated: CASSKETGGNQPQHF.

In DNA form, the CDR3 reads TGTGCCAGCAACCCGGACAGGAACACTGAAGCTTTCTTT. Translated: CASNPDRNTEAFF. This chain links TRBV28 with TRBJ1-1; D perhaps matches TRBD1 (6 bases). Germline V gene sequence: CDR1 MDHEN, CDR2 SYDVKM. V lost 7 bases and J 1 base, leaving 10 bases between the germline ends. This CDR3 spans 13 amino acids. Supplemented by reference TRBV28 and TRBJ1-1, the full variable domain reads DVKVTQSSRYLVKRTGEKVFLECVQDMDHENMFWYRQDPGLGLRLIYFSYDVKMKEKGDIPEGYSVSREKKERFSLILESASTNQTSMYLCASNPDRNTEAFFGQGTRLTVV.

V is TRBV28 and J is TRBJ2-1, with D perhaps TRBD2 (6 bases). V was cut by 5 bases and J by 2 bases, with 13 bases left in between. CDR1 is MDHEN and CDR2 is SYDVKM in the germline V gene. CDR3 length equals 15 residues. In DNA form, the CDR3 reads TGTGCCAGCAGTGATAGCGGCGATACCTACAATGAGCAGTTCTTC. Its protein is CASSDSGDTYNEQFF.

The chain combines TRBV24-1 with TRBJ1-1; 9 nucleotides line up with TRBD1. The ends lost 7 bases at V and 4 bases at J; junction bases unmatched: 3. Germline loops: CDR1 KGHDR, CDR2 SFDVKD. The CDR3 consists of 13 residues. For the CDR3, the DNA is TGTGCCACCAGCTTGACAGGGGGCACTGAAGCTTTCTTT. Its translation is CATSLTGGTEAFF.

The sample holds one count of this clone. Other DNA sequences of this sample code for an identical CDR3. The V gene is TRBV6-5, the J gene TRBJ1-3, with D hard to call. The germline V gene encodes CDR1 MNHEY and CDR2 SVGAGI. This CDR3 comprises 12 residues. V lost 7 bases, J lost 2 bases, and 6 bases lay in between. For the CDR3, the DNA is TGTGCCAGCACGGGAACTGGAAACACCATATATTTT. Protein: CASTGTGNTIYF.

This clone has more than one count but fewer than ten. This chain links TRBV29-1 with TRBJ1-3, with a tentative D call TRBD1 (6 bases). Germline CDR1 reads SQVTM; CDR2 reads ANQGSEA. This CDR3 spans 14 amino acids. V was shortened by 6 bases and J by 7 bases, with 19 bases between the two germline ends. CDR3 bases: TGCAGCGTGGACGGGACACCCCAGACGAACACCATATATTTT. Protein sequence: CSVDGTPQTNTIYF.

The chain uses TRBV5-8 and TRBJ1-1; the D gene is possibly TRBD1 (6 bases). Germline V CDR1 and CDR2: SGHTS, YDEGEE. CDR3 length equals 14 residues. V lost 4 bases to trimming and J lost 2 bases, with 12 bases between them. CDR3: CASSLRGINTEAFF. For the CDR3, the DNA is TGTGCCAGCAGCCTCAGGGGAATAAACACTGAAGCTTTCTTT.

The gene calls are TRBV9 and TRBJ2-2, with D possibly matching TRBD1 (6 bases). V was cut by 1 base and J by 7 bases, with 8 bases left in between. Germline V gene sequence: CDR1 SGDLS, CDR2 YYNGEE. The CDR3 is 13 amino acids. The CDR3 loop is CASSVSGVGELFF. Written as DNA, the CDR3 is TGTGCCAGCAGCGTATCAGGGGTCGGGGAGCTGTTTTTT.

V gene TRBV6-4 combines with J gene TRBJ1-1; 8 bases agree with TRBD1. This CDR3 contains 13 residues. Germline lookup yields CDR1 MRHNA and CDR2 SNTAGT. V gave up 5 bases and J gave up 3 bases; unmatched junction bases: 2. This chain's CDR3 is CASSRTGHTEAFF. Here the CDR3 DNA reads TGTGCCAGCAGTAGGACAGGGCACACTGAAGCTTTCTTT.

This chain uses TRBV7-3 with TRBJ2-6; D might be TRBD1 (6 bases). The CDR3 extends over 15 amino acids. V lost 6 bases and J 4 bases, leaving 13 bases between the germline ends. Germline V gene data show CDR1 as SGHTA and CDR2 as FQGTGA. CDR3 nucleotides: TGTGCCAGCAGTTTTACAGGGCCCGGGGCCAACGTCCTGACTTTC. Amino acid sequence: CASSFTGPGANVLTF.

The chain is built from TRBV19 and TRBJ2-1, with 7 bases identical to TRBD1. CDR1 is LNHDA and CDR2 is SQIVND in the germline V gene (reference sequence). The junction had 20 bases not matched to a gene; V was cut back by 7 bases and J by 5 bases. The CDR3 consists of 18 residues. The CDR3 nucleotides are TGTGCCAGTAAGGAGCTACTGCGGGCTAGGGGGCATCACAATGAGCAGTTCTTC. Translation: CASKELLRARGHHNEQFF.

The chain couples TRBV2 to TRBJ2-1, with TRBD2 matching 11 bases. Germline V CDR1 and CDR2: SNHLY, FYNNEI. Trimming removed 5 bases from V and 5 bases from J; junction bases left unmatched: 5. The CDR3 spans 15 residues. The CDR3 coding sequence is TGTGCCAGCAGTACGACTAGCGGGACCAACAATGAGCAGTTCTTC. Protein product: CASSTTSGTNNEQFF.

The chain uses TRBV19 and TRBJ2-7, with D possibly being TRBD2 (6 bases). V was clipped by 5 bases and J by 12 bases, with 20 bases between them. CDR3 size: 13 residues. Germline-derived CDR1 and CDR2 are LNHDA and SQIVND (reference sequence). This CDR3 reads CASSPGTVSRRYF. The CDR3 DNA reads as TGTGCCAGTAGTCCGGGGACTGTTTCGCGGCGGTACTTC.